The rows below give T cell receptor beta chains drawn from one sample of a study of T cells in Graves' hyperthyroidism and ophthalmopathy. Each CDR3 protein gets one entry after TCRdb re-called the multiplex PCR reads with MiXCR. Of 600,000 to 850,000 distinct CDR3 sequences listed, about 17% were seen once; the top ten hold roughly 17%. Sequencing was carried out using blood. The receptors were gathered from a woman aged 50 to 65 with Graves' hyperthyroidism that later progressed to Graves' ophthalmopathy. The CDR3 runs from the conserved cysteine through the conserved F or W. Fields, in order: D gene, J gene, V gene, CDR3 protein. The D gene is left open where the match is weak.

d_gene: .
j_gene: TRBJ2-7
v_gene: TRBV4-1
CDR3aa: CASSQEPRSFYEQYF

d_gene: .
j_gene: TRBJ1-6
v_gene: TRBV7-4
CDR3aa: CASINLEGGPYNSPLHF

d_gene: TRBD1
j_gene: TRBJ1-5
v_gene: TRBV12-3/TRBV12-4
CDR3aa: CASSLEGQRNQPQHF

d_gene: TRBD1
j_gene: TRBJ1-2
v_gene: TRBV4-1
CDR3aa: CASSQSQGAFSMGDYGYTF

d_gene: TRBD1
j_gene: TRBJ1-6
v_gene: TRBV30
CDR3aa: CAWNRQGIWSPLHF

d_gene: TRBD2
j_gene: TRBJ2-1
v_gene: TRBV9
CDR3aa: CASSVAASGAYNEQFF

d_gene: .
j_gene: TRBJ1-5
v_gene: TRBV6-6
CDR3aa: CASSYGADQPQHF

d_gene: .
j_gene: TRBJ2-7
v_gene: TRBV5-1
CDR3aa: CASSSYSGVHTYEQYF

d_gene: TRBD2
j_gene: TRBJ2-5
v_gene: TRBV29-1
CDR3aa: CSVVRGEETQYF

d_gene: .
j_gene: TRBJ2-1
v_gene: TRBV12-3/TRBV12-4
CDR3aa: CASIPAGFIDEQFF

d_gene: TRBD1
j_gene: TRBJ2-2
v_gene: TRBV7-3
CDR3aa: CASSSGQGDDTGELFF

d_gene: .
j_gene: TRBJ2-1
v_gene: TRBV3-1
CDR3aa: CASSHFRGAENEQFF

d_gene: TRBD1
j_gene: TRBJ2-1
v_gene: TRBV5-1
CDR3aa: CASSPPADREQFF

d_gene: .
j_gene: TRBJ1-1
v_gene: TRBV5-6
CDR3aa: CASTPPVNTEAFF

d_gene: TRBD1
j_gene: TRBJ1-2
v_gene: TRBV3-1
CDR3aa: CASSQEWRQGAGGYTF

d_gene: .
j_gene: TRBJ2-1
v_gene: TRBV6-5
CDR3aa: CASSYSRGVLSYNEQFF

d_gene: .
j_gene: TRBJ2-2
v_gene: TRBV2
CDR3aa: CASSEGGSNTGELFF

d_gene: TRBD2
j_gene: TRBJ2-1
v_gene: TRBV13
CDR3aa: CASSLTGLAGGLSYNEQFF

d_gene: .
j_gene: TRBJ2-7
v_gene: TRBV2
CDR3aa: CASSQGSLEGEQYF

d_gene: .
j_gene: TRBJ2-2
v_gene: TRBV11-3
CDR3aa: CASSFDFAGELFF

d_gene: TRBD1
j_gene: TRBJ2-1
v_gene: TRBV6-1
CDR3aa: CASSHGPGTGVGEQFF

d_gene: TRBD1
j_gene: TRBJ1-5
v_gene: TRBV7-2
CDR3aa: CASSFTRDRAQPQHF

d_gene: TRBD1
j_gene: TRBJ1-2
v_gene: TRBV5-4
CDR3aa: CASNDRDRGNYGYTF

d_gene: TRBD1
j_gene: TRBJ1-1
v_gene: TRBV19
CDR3aa: CASSIKDRGMNTEAFF

d_gene: .
j_gene: TRBJ2-1
v_gene: TRBV6-1
CDR3aa: CASSEPRLGSYNEQFF

d_gene: .
j_gene: TRBJ1-1
v_gene: TRBV10-2
CDR3aa: CASTLSAENTEAFF

d_gene: .
j_gene: TRBJ1-2
v_gene: TRBV27
CDR3aa: CASWGADGYTF

d_gene: TRBD1
j_gene: TRBJ2-2
v_gene: TRBV3-1
CDR3aa: CASSPRGHGGELFF

d_gene: .
j_gene: TRBJ1-6
v_gene: TRBV6-1
CDR3aa: CASSTSQGPYNSPLHF

d_gene: .
j_gene: TRBJ1-2
v_gene: TRBV7-9
CDR3aa: CASSSARGYTF

d_gene: .
j_gene: TRBJ2-7
v_gene: TRBV7-9
CDR3aa: CASNPAGSSEQYF

d_gene: .
j_gene: TRBJ2-7
v_gene: TRBV12-3/TRBV12-4
CDR3aa: CASSLGIHYEQYF

d_gene: .
j_gene: TRBJ1-2
v_gene: TRBV11-2
CDR3aa: CASSLDLGAGGAYGYTF

d_gene: .
j_gene: TRBJ1-2
v_gene: TRBV12-3/TRBV12-4
CDR3aa: CASSFARENGYTF

d_gene: .
j_gene: TRBJ2-2
v_gene: TRBV11-2
CDR3aa: CASSLVRGSGELFF

d_gene: TRBD2
j_gene: TRBJ2-5
v_gene: TRBV19
CDR3aa: CASSTSAGSGGARETQYF

d_gene: TRBD1
j_gene: TRBJ1-1
v_gene: TRBV6-1
CDR3aa: CASSETGEGTEAFF

d_gene: TRBD1
j_gene: TRBJ2-1
v_gene: TRBV7-2
CDR3aa: CASSLSGQGSYNEQFF

d_gene: TRBD1
j_gene: TRBJ1-2
v_gene: TRBV12-3/TRBV12-4
CDR3aa: CASSLPGQGVWGYGYTF

d_gene: .
j_gene: TRBJ1-2
v_gene: TRBV5-8
CDR3aa: CASSVYGGGYGYTF

d_gene: .
j_gene: TRBJ1-1
v_gene: TRBV6-6
CDR3aa: CASSYSKGGTEAFF

d_gene: TRBD2
j_gene: TRBJ2-3
v_gene: TRBV3-1
CDR3aa: CASSQGTGTSGTDTQYF

d_gene: .
j_gene: TRBJ2-5
v_gene: TRBV10-3
CDR3aa: CATSLNSRETQYF

d_gene: TRBD1
j_gene: TRBJ1-3
v_gene: TRBV7-9
CDR3aa: CASSALTGGLSGNTIYF

d_gene: .
j_gene: TRBJ1-1
v_gene: TRBV20-1
CDR3aa: CSAVGNMNTEAFF

d_gene: TRBD1
j_gene: TRBJ2-3
v_gene: TRBV3-1
CDR3aa: CASSQDWAGGLTDTQYF

d_gene: TRBD1
j_gene: TRBJ1-1
v_gene: TRBV30
CDR3aa: CAWKGRPGQGKKGTEAFF

d_gene: TRBD2
j_gene: TRBJ2-1
v_gene: TRBV7-9
CDR3aa: CASSLLSGGGLGEQFF

d_gene: .
j_gene: TRBJ1-5
v_gene: TRBV4-1
CDR3aa: CASSQEQGSGQPQHF

d_gene: .
j_gene: TRBJ2-2
v_gene: TRBV11-2
CDR3aa: CASSSSANTGELFF

d_gene: TRBD2
j_gene: TRBJ2-5
v_gene: TRBV19
CDR3aa: CDSGEWGGETQYF

d_gene: TRBD1
j_gene: TRBJ1-2
v_gene: TRBV19
CDR3aa: CASSKPQGRVYGYTF

d_gene: .
j_gene: TRBJ1-5
v_gene: TRBV5-5
CDR3aa: CASSRSGVFEQPQHF